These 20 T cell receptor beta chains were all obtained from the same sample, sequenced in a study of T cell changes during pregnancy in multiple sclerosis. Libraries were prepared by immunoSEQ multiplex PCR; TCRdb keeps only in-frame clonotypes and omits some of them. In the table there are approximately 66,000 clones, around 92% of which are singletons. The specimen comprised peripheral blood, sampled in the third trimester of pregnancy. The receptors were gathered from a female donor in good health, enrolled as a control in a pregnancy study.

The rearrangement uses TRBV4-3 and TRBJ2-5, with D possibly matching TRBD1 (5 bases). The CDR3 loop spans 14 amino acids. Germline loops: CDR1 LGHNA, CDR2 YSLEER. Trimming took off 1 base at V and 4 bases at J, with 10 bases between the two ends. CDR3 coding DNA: TGCGCCAGCAGCCAAGCAGACAGAGCAGAGACCCAGTACTTC. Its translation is CASSQADRAETQYF.

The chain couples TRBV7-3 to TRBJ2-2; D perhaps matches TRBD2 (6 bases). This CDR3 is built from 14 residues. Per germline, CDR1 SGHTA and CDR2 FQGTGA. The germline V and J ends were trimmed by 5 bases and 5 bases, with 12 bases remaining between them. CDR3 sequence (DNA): TGTGCCAGCAGCACGGGGGTTTCGACCGGGGAGCTGTTTTTT. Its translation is CASSTGVSTGELFF.

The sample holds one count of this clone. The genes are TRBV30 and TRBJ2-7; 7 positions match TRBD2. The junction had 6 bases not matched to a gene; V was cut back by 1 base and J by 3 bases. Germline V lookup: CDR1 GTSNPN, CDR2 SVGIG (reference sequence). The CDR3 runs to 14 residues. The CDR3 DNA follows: TGTGCCTGGAGTGGGGGGGGACCCCACTACGAGCAGTACTTC. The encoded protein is CAWSGGGPHYEQYF.

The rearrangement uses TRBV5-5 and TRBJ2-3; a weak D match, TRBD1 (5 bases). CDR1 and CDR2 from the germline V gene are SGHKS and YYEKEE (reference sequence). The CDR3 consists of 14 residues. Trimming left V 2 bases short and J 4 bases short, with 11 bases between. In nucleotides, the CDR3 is TGTGCCAGCAGCTTCTCGTTGGGGCCAGATACGCAGTATTTT. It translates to CASSFSLGPDTQYF.

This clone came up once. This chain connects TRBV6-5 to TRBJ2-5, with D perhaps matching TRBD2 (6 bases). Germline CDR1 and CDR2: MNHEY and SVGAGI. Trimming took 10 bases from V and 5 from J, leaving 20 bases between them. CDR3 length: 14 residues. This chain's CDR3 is CATQRAGTFETQYF. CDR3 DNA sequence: TGTGCCACCCAACGGGCGGGGACCTTCGAGACCCAGTACTTC.

Written as DNA, the CDR3 is TGTGCCTCAGGGCAGTCCTACGAGCAGTACTTC. It encodes CASGQSYEQYF. The rearrangement links TRBV7-9 to TRBJ2-7, with D maybe TRBD1 (5 bases). The CDR3 totals 11 residues. V was shortened by 11 bases and J by 1 base, with 9 bases between the two germline ends. From germline, CDR1 is SEHNR and CDR2 FQNEAQ (reference sequence).

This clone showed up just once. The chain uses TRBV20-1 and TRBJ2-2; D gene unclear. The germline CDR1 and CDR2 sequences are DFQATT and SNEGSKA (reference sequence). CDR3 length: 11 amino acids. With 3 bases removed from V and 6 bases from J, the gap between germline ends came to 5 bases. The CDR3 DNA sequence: TGCAGTGCTAGTATGTCCGGGGAGCTGTTTTTT. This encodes CSASMSGELFF.

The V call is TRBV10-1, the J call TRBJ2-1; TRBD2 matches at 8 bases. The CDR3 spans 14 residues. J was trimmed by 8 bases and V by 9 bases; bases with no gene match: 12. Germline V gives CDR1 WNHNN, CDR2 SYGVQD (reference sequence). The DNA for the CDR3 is TGCGCCAGACCGCCGGGACTAGGGGTTTATGAGCAGTTCTTC. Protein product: CARPPGLGVYEQFF.

The CDR3 spells CASSSLGGDTQYF. Here the CDR3 DNA reads TGTGCCAGCAGCTCCCTAGGTGGGGATACGCAGTATTTT. V and J are TRBV7-2 and TRBJ2-3; D remains unclear. Trimming shortened V by 4 bases and J by 6 bases, and 11 bases separated the two germline ends. Germline lookup yields CDR1 SGHTA and CDR2 FQGNSA. The CDR3 consists of 13 residues.

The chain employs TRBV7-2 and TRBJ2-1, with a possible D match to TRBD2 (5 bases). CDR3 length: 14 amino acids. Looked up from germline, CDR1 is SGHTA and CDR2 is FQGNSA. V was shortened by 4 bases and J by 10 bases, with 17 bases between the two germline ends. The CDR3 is CASSSSHRSREQFF. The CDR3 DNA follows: TGTGCCAGCAGCTCTAGCCACCGGAGTAGAGAGCAGTTCTTC.

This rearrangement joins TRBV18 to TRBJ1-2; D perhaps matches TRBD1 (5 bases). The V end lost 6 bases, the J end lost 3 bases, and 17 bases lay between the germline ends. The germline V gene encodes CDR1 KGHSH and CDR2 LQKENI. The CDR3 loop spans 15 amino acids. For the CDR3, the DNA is TGTGCCAGCTCCCAAAGGGAAGGGGCGGACTATGGCTACACCTTC. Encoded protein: CASSQREGADYGYTF.

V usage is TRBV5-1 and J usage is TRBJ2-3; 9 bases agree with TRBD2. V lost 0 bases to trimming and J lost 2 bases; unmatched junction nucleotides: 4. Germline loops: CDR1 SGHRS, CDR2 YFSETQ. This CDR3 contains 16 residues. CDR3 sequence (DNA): TGCGCCAGCAGCTTGGGATCTAGCGGGAACACAGATACGCAGTATTTT. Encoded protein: CASSLGSSGNTDTQYF.

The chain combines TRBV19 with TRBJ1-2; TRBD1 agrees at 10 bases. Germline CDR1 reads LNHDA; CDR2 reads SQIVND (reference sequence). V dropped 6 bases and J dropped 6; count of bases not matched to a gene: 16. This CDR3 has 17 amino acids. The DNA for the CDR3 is TGTGCCAGTAGCTGGTACCGACAGGGGGCGCTGGGAAATGGCTACACCTTC. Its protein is CASSWYRQGALGNGYTF.

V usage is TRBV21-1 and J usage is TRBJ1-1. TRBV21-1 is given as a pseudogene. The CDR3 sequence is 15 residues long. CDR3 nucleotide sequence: TGTGCCAGCAGCAAAGGGAGGGTTTCGAACACTGAAGCTTTCTTT. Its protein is CASSKGRVSNTEAFF.

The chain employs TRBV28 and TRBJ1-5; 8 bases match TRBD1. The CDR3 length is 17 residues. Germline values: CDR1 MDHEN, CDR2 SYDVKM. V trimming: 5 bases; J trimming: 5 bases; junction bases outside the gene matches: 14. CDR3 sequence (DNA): TGTGCCAGCAGTGCCCCGGCCCGGGGACAGGCCCATCAGCCCCAGCATTTT. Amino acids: CASSAPARGQAHQPQHF.

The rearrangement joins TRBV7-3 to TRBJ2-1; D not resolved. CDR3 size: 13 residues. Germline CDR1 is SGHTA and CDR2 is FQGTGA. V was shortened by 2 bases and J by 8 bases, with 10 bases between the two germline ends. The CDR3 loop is CASSLWPSHEQFF. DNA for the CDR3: TGTGCCAGCAGCTTATGGCCTAGTCATGAGCAGTTCTTC. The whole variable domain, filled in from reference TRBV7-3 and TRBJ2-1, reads GAGVSQTPSNKVTEKGKYVELRCDPISGHTALYWYRQSLGQGPEFLIYFQGTGAADDSGLPNDRFFAVRPEGSVSTLKIQRTERGDSAVYLCASSLWPSHEQFFGPGTRLTVL.

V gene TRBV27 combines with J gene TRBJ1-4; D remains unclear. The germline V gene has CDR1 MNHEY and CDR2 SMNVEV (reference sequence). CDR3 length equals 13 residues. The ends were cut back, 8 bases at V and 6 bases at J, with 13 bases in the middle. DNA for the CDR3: TGTGCCAGCTCGAGGAGATACTATGAAAAACTGTTTTTT. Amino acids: CASSRRYYEKLFF.

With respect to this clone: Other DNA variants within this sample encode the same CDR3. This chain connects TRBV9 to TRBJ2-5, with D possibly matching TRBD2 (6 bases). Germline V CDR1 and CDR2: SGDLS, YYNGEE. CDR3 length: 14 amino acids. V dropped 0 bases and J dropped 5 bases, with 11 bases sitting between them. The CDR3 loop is CASSVGTSRETQYF. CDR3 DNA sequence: TGTGCCAGCAGCGTAGGAACTAGCAGGGAGACCCAGTACTTC.

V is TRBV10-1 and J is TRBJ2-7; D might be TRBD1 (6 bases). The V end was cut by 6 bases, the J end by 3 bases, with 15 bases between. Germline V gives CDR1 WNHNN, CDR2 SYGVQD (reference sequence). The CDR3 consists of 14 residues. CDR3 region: CASRIRGRGYEQYF. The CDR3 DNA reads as TGCGCCAGCAGAATCCGGGGCAGGGGCTACGAGCAGTACTTC.

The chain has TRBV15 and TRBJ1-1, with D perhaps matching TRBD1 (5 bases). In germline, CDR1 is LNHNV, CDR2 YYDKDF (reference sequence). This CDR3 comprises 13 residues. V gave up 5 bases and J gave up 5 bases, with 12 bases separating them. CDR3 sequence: CATSGGRRTEAFF. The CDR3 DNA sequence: TGTGCCACCAGCGGGGGGAGGCGTACTGAAGCTTTCTTT.